The clone carrying this TCR beta chain was seen just once. TCRdb's table, derived via immunoSEQ multiplex PCR, lists solely in-frame clones and lacks some. Of 80,000 to 95,000 clones listed, about 80% are singletons. Germline lookup yields CDR1 MDHEN and CDR2 SYDVKM. This CDR3 has 12 residues. V was clipped by 5 bases and J by 7 bases, with 11 bases between them. This entry belongs to a study of blood T cell repertoires in COVID-19. The rearrangement links TRBV28 to TRBJ1-1; D is uncertain. What was sequenced was peripheral blood. The sequence was obtained from a woman aged 50 to 60 with acute or convalescent COVID-19. CDR3: CASSPTVGEAFF. CDR3 coding DNA: TGTGCCAGCAGTCCAACAGTGGGTGAAGCTTTCTTT.